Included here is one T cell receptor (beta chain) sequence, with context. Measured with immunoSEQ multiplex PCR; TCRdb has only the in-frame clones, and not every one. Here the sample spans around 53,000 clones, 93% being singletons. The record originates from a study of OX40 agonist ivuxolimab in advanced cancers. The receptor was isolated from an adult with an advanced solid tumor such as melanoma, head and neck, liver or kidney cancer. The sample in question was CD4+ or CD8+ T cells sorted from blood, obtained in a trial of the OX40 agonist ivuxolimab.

CDR3 residues: CASSPGSRAFF. The DNA of the CDR3 is TGTGCCAGCAGCCCAGGGTCTAGAGCTTTCTTT. The rearrangement uses TRBV11-2 and TRBJ1-1, with TRBD1 as a possible D gene (5 bases). The CDR3 sequence is 11 residues long. Trimming stripped 5 bases from V and 10 bases from J, with 11 bases between. Germline-derived CDR1 and CDR2 are SGHAT and FQNNGV.